This TCR beta chain was identified in a study of Ad26.COV2.S vaccination and SARS-CoV-2 variants. Treatment here: some 20 received Ad26.COV2.S at low or high dose, single or two shots; five or six received placebo; per-sample allocation not given. The samples date from day 63 after the first vaccine or placebo injection. Profiling relied on immunoSEQ multiplex PCR, and the TCRdb table lists in-frame clones only, not all of them. The table lists 350,000 to 450,000 clones, 89% of them singletons, with around 2% in the top ten. Points on this clone: Other nucleotide sequences from this sample produce the same CDR3.

V lost 0 bases, J lost 4 bases, and 6 bases lay in between. The germline V gene encodes CDR1 MNHEY and CDR2 SMNVEV (reference sequence). CDR3 length: 13 residues. Sequences were derived from peripheral blood, sampled in a trial of Ad26.COV2.S vaccine versus placebo. The rearrangement links TRBV27 to TRBJ2-5; D is uncertain. The receptor's source is a person aged 18-60 years who received the Ad26.COV2.S COVID-19 vaccine or a placebo. CDR3: CASSLSGRETQYF. CDR3 DNA: TGTGCCAGCAGTTTATCGGGCAGAGAGACCCAGTACTTC.